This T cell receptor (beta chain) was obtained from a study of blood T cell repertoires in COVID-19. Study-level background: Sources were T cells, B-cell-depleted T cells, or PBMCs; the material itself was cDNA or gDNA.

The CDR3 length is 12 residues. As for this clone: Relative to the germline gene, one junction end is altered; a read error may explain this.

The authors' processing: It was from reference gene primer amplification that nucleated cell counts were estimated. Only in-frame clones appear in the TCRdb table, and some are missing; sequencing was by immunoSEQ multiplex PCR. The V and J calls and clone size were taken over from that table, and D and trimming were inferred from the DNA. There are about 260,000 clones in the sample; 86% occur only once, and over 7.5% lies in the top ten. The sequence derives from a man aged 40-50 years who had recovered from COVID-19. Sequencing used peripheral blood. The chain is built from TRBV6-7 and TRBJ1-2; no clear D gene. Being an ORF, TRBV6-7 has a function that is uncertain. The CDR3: CASSPGGSPPWF. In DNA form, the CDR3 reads TGTGCCAGCAGCCCCGGAGGCAGCCCTCCTTGGTTC.